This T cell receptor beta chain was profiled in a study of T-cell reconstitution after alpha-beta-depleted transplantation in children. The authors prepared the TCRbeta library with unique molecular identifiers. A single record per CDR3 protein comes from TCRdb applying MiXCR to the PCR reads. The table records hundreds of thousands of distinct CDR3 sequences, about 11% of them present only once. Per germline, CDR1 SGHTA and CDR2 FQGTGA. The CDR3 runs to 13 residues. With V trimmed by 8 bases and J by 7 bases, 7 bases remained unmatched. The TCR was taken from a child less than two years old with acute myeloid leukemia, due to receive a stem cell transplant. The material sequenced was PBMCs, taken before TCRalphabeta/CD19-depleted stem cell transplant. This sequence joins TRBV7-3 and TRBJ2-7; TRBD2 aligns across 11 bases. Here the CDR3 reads CASGLTSGAEQYF. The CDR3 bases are TGTGCCAGCGGCCTGACTAGCGGGGCGGAGCAGTACTTC.